Listed below are T cell receptor beta chains from one sample, sequenced in a study of identifying expanded T cells in peripheral blood. Method: immunoSEQ multiplex PCR; TCRdb's copy keeps in-frame clones and lacks some. The sample lists under 130,000 clones; around nine tenths were seen once. The sequencing input was blood. These receptors were taken from a person aged 18 to 75 in good health. CDR3s include the opening cysteine and the closing phenylalanine or tryptophan. A D gene is named only where the DNA matches it firmly. A row's size may be missing; if present it is once, few, many or a size class.

>TRBV11-2|-|-|TRBJ2-3
TGTGCCAGCAGCTTGCTGGGGGACGCCACAGATACGCAGTATTTT
CASSLLGDATDTQYF
>TRBV7-9|-|once|TRBJ2-3
TGTGCCAGCAGCTTTGGGAACATGGGCACAGATACGCAGTATTTT
CASSFGNMGTDTQYF
>TRBV7-2|-|-|TRBJ1-1
TGTGCCAGCAGCTTGACCATGAACACTGAAGCTTTCTTT
CASSLTMNTEAFF
>TRBV4-1|TRBD1|-|TRBJ1-2
TGCGCCAGCAGCCCCGACCTGGGACAGGGAAACTATGGCTACACCTTC
CASSPDLGQGNYGYTF
>TRBV7-2|TRBD1|once|TRBJ1-3
TGTGCCAGCAGCGGACAGGCCTATGGAAACACCATATATTTT
CASSGQAYGNTIYF
>TRBV18|-|few|TRBJ1-6
TGTGCCAGCTCACCGTCCAGGGCTAATAATTCACCCCTCCACTTT
CASSPSRANNSPLHF
>TRBV28|-|-|TRBJ1-3
TGTGCCAGCAGGGGGGGGGTTACTGGAAACACCATATATTTT
CASRGGVTGNTIYF
>TRBV2|-|few|TRBJ1-6
TGTGCCAGCAGTGAAGGTTGGGGTCTGGGATCACCCCTCCACTTT
CASSEGWGLGSPLHF
>TRBV14|TRBD1|-|TRBJ1-1
TGTGCCAGCAGCCACGCACAGGGGTTGAACACTGAAGCTTTCTTT
CASSHAQGLNTEAFF
>TRBV4-3|-|many|TRBJ1-5
TGCGCCAGCAGCCAAGGCCTGAATCAGCCCCAGCATTTT
CASSQGLNQPQHF
>TRBV2|-|-|TRBJ1-2
TGTGCCATCATGTCTGGGGGCTTCTATGGCTACACCTTC
CAIMSGGFYGYTF
>TRBV2|-|-|TRBJ2-5
TGTGCCAGCAGTGAAGCGGTGGGGGGCTGGGAGACCCAGTACTTC
CASSEAVGGWETQYF
>TRBV15|-|-|TRBJ1-1
TGTGCCACCAGCAGAGATTCTGGTTTTTATGAAGCTTTCTTT
CATSRDSGFYEAFF
>TRBV18|TRBD1|-|TRBJ2-1
TGTGCCAGCTCCCCGGGACAGTCCTACAATGAGCAGTTCTTC
CASSPGQSYNEQFF
>TRBV4-3|-|-|TRBJ2-1
TGCGCCAGCAGCCAAGACAGATCTTCCTACAATGAGCAGTTCTTC
CASSQDRSSYNEQFF
>TRBV9|-|-|TRBJ2-3
TGTGCCAGCAGCTTGGGACTCCACACAGATACGCAGTATTTT
CASSLGLHTDTQYF
>TRBV7-9|-|-|TRBJ1-4
TGTGCCAGCAGGGGGTCAACTAATGAAAAACTGTTTTTT
CASRGSTNEKLFF
>TRBV5-4|-|-|TRBJ2-3
TGTGCCAGCAGCCCCTCGGGAATTGCAGATACGCAGTATTTT
CASSPSGIADTQYF
>TRBV2|-|-|TRBJ2-2
TGTGCCAGCAGTGACAGGGACAACACCGGGGAGCTGTTTTTT
CASSDRDNTGELFF
>TRBV6-1|-|-|TRBJ2-7
TGTGCCAGCAGAAACCCAGGGTTACTCTACGAGCAGTACTTC
CASRNPGLLYEQYF
>TRBV6-5|TRBD1|-|TRBJ1-1
TGTGCCAGCAGTTACTCGAGGGACAGCACTGAAGCTTTCTTT
CASSYSRDSTEAFF
>TRBV15|TRBD1|-|TRBJ1-2
TGTGCCACCAGCTTATCCGGGACAGGGGGCGGCTACACCTTC
CATSLSGTGGGYTF
>TRBV7-2|-|-|TRBJ2-4
TGTGCCAGCAGCTTAGAACTAGGAGGACCCAAAAACATTCAGTACTTC
CASSLELGGPKNIQYF
>TRBV5-8|-|-|TRBJ2-3
TGTGCCAGCAGCTCCGGGATTTGGGGTAGAGATACGCAGTATTTT
CASSSGIWGRDTQYF
>TRBV28|-|-|TRBJ1-4
TGTGCCAGCAGTTTATGGTCCAATGAAAAACTGTTTTTT
CASSLWSNEKLFF
>TRBV11-2|-|-|TRBJ2-3
TGTGCCAGCTCGGGGGCGGCCGACACAGATACGCAGTATTTT
CASSGAADTDTQYF
>TRBV7-9|TRBD1|few|TRBJ2-7
TGTGCCAGCGCAGACAGGGGATCCTACGAGCAGTACTTC
CASADRGSYEQYF
>TRBV7-9|-|once|TRBJ1-5
TGTGCCAGCAGCTTAGACCCCAATCAGCCCCAGCATTTT
CASSLDPNQPQHF
>TRBV9|TRBD1|-|TRBJ2-1
TGTGCCAGCAGCCCAGGGGGCAACTCCTACAATGAGCAGTTCTTC
CASSPGGNSYNEQFF
>TRBV7-2|-|once|TRBJ1-1
TGTGCCAGCAGCCCAACTCCCTTGGGTGAAGCTTTCTTT
CASSPTPLGEAFF
>TRBV6-5|TRBD1|few|TRBJ1-6
TGTGCCAGCAGAACGACAGGGGGGATTTCACCCCTCCACTTT
CASRTTGGISPLHF
>TRBV2|TRBD1|-|TRBJ1-3
TGTGCCAGCAGTGGACAGGGGGCAGGAAACACCATATATTTT
CASSGQGAGNTIYF
>TRBV14|-|-|TRBJ2-3
TGTGCCAGCAGCCAAGTGGGACAAGATACGCAGTATTTT
CASSQVGQDTQYF
>TRBV13|TRBD2|-|TRBJ2-3
TGTGCCAGCAGCTTCGCGGGGGGGGATACGCAGTATTTT
CASSFAGGDTQYF
>TRBV11-3|TRBD1|-|TRBJ2-3
TGTGCCAGCAGCAGGGGGCGCAGCACAGATACGCAGTATTTT
CASSRGRSTDTQYF
>TRBV7-2|TRBD1|-|TRBJ2-7
TGTGCCAGCACTGGACAGGGGAACGAGCAGTACTTC
CASTGQGNEQYF
>TRBV12-5|TRBD1|few|TRBJ1-1
TGTGCTAGTGGTTTGGTATACGGGGACAGGGTTCGAGCTTTCTTT
CASGLVYGDRVRAFF
>TRBV4-1|-|-|TRBJ1-3
TGCGCCAGCAGCCCAGGACACTCTGGAAACACCATATATTTT
CASSPGHSGNTIYF
>TRBV15|TRBD1|-|TRBJ2-1
TGTGCCACCAGCGGGGACACCGGGACAGTTTTATATGAGCAGTTCTTC
CATSGDTGTVLYEQFF
>TRBV19|-|-|TRBJ1-2
TGTGCCAGTAGTTTCCGGAGGAATAACTATGGCTACACCTTC
CASSFRRNNYGYTF
>TRBV2|-|-|TRBJ2-2
TGTGCCAGCAGTGGTATGGACACCGGGGAGCTGTTTTTT
CASSGMDTGELFF
>TRBV19|-|-|TRBJ1-2
TGTGCCAGTAGTAGTAGCGGGCGGGGATTTAGCCGCTATGGCTACACCTTC
CASSSSGRGFSRYGYTF
>TRBV10-3|-|-|TRBJ1-1
TGTGCCATCAGTAAAAGACAGGCCGCCTTGAACACTGAAGCTTTCTTT
CAISKRQAALNTEAFF
>TRBV30|-|-|TRBJ2-3
TGTGCCCTTGACCGGGGGACTGGTAGCACAGATACGCAGTATTTT
CALDRGTGSTDTQYF
>TRBV18|TRBD1|-|TRBJ2-7
TGTGCCAGCTCACCCAACAGGGGTCTCAACGAGCAGTACTTC
CASSPNRGLNEQYF
>TRBV2|TRBD1|-|TRBJ1-1
TGTGCCAGCAGTTACGGACAGGGCACTGAAGCTTTCTTT
CASSYGQGTEAFF
>TRBV5-6|-|-|TRBJ2-7
TGTGCCAGCACCTTCGGAGGTGGGGCCCAATCCTACGAGCAGTACTTC
CASTFGGGAQSYEQYF
>TRBV28|TRBD1|-|TRBJ1-5
TGTGCCAGCAGTTCTGAGGGGGCGGGCGATCAGCCCCAGCATTTT
CASSSEGAGDQPQHF
>TRBV15|-|once|TRBJ2-1
TGTGCCACCAGCAGCGGTGAGCAGTTCTTC
CATSSGEQFF
>TRBV6-4|TRBD2|few|TRBJ2-1
TGTGCCAGCAGTGACTCGACTAGCGGGGGGCACAATGAGCAGTTCTTC
CASSDSTSGGHNEQFF
>TRBV28|-|-|TRBJ2-3
TGTGCCAGCAGTTCCCCCGCGGGGAGCACAGATACGCAGTATTTT
CASSSPAGSTDTQYF
>TRBV18|-|-|TRBJ1-5
TGTGCCAGCTCACCAACTGGACCGGTAGGCAATCAGCCCCAGCATTTT
CASSPTGPVGNQPQHF
>TRBV5-4|TRBD1|-|TRBJ1-1
TGTGCCAGCAGCGACAGGGGGTCCAACACTGAAGCTTTCTTT
CASSDRGSNTEAFF
>TRBV5-1|-|-|TRBJ1-4
TGCGCCAGCAGCTTCGGAGGGGGTACATCTAATGAAAAACTGTTTTTT
CASSFGGGTSNEKLFF
>TRBV7-6|-|once|TRBJ2-3
TGTGCCAGCAGCATTTACAGGGAGGATACGCAGTATTTT
CASSIYREDTQYF